This record concerns one T cell receptor beta chain sequence. Antigen unknown. Use of 60 Vbeta and 13 Jbeta primers characterized the PCR. Data came from immunoSEQ multiplex PCR; TCRdb stores just in-frame clones and leaves some out. Of over 120,000 clones listed, 80% are singletons. The data are from a study of cytomegalovirus exposure and HLA in healthy donors. Study-level findings and limits: Among the most significant clusters, several appeared linked to common viral pathogens in a later analysis.

The germline V gene encodes CDR1 MNHEY and CDR2 SVGAGI. This CDR3 is built from 14 residues. V lost 7 bases and J lost 0, with 12 bases in between. Sequencing used PBMCs. The chain combines TRBV6-5 with TRBJ1-1, with D possibly being TRBD1 (5 bases). The source of this sequence is a middle-aged man in good health and CMV-seronegative. The CDR3, as DNA: TGTGCCAGCAAGCCTCAGGGAATGAACACTGAAGCTTTCTTT. Its translation is CASKPQGMNTEAFF.